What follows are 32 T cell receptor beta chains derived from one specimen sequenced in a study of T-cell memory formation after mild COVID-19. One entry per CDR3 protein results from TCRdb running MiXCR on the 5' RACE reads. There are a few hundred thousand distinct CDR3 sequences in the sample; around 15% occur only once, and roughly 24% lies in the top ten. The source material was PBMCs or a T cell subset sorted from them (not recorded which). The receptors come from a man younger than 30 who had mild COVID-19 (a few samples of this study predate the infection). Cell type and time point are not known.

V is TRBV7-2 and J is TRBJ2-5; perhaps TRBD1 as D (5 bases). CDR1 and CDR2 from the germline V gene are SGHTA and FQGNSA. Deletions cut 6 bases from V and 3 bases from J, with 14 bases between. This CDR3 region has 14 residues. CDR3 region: CASSLTRQKETQYF. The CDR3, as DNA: TGTGCCAGCAGTTTAACCCGACAGAAAGAGACCCAGTACTTC.

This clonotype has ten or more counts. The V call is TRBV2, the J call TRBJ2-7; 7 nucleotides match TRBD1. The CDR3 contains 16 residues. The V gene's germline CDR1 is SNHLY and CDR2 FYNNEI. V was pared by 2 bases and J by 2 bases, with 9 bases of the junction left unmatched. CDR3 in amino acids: CASSESGTVRPYEQYF. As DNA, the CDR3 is TGTGCCAGCAGTGAATCGGGGACAGTCCGTCCCTACGAGCAGTACTTC. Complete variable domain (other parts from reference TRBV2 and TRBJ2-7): EPEVTQTPSHQVTQMGQEVILRCVPISNHLYFYWYRQILGQKVEFLVSFYNNEISEKSEIFDDQFSVERPDGSNFTLKIRSTKLEDSAMYFCASSESGTVRPYEQYFGPGTRLTVT.

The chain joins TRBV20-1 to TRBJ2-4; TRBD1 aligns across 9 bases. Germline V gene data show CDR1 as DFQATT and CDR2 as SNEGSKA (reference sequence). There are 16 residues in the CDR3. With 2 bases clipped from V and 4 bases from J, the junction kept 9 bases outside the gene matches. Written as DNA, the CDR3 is TGCAGTGCTAGACCGGACAGGGGAATGCCAAAAAACATTCAGTACTTC. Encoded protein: CSARPDRGMPKNIQYF.

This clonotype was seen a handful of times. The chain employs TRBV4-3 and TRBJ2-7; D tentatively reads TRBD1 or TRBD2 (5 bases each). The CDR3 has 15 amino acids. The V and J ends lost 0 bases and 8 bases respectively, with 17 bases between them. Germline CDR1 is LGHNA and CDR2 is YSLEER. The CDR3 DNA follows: TGCGCCAGCAGCCAAGATCTGGGGCGGACTCTCCAGCAGTACTTC. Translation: CASSQDLGRTLQQYF.

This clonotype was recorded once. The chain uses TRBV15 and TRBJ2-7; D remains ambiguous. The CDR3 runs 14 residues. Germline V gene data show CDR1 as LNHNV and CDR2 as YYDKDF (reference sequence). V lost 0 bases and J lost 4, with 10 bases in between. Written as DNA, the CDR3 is TGTGCCACCAGCAGAGATCGTTCGGAATACGAGCAGTACGTC. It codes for CATSRDRSEYEQYV.

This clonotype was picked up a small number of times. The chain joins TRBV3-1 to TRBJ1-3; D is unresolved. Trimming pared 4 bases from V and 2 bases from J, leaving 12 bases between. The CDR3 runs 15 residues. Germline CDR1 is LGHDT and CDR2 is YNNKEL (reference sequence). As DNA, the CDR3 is TGTGCCAGCAGCCGACAACCCGGGACTGGAAACACCATATATTTT. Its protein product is CASSRQPGTGNTIYF.

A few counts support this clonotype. The CDR3 is CASSLGGQGKYNEQFF. The CDR3 nucleotides are TGTGCCAGCAGCTTAGGGGGACAGGGGAAGTACAATGAGCAGTTCTTC. The chain joins TRBV7-2 to TRBJ2-1; 10 bases are a match to TRBD1. V lost 1 base to trimming and J lost 4 bases; unmatched junction nucleotides: 4. The CDR3 consists of 16 residues. Per the germline V gene, CDR1 is SGHTA and CDR2 is FQGNSA.

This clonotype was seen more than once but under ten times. The CDR3 region is CASRGGFGTDTQYF. CDR3 bases: TGTGCCAGCAGGGGAGGATTTGGCACAGATACGCAGTATTTT. This chain links TRBV6-6 with TRBJ2-3; weak D call: TRBD2 (6 bases). Deletions cut 6 bases from V and 1 base from J, with 11 bases between. Germline V CDR1 and CDR2: MNHNY, SVGAGI (reference sequence). The CDR3 has 14 amino acids.

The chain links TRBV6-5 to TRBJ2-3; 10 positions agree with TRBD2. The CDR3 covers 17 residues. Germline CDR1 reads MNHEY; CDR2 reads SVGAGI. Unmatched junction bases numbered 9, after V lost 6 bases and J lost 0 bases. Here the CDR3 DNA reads TGTGCCAGCAGAGCACAGGGACTAGCGCTGAGCACAGATACGCAGTATTTT. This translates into CASRAQGLALSTDTQYF.

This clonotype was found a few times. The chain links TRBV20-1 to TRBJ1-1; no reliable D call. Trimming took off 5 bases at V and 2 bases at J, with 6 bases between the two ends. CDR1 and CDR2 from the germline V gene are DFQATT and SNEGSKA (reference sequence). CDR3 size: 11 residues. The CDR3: CSAPLNTEAFF. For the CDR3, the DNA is TGCAGTGCTCCTCTAAACACTGAAGCTTTCTTT.

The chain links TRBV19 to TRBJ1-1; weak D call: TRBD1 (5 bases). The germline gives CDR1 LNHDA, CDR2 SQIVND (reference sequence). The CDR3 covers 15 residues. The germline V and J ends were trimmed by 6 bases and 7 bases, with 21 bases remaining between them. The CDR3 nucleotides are TGTGCCAGTAGGGCTCCGGGGACGGTAGATTTTGAAGCTTTCTTT. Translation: CASRAPGTVDFEAFF.

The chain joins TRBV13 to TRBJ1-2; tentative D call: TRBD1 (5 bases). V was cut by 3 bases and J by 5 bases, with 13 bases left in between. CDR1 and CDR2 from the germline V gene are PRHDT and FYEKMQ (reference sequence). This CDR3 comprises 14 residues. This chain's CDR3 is CASSFRRGSYGYTF. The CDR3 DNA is TGTGCCAGCAGCTTTCGTCGGGGGAGTTATGGCTACACCTTC.

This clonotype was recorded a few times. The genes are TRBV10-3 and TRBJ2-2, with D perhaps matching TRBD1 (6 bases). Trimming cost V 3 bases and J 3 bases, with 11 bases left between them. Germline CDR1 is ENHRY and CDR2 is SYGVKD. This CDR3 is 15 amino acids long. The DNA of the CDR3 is TGTGCCATCAGTGACCGGGACAAAGACACCGGGGAGCTGTTTTTT. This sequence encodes CAISDRDKDTGELFF.

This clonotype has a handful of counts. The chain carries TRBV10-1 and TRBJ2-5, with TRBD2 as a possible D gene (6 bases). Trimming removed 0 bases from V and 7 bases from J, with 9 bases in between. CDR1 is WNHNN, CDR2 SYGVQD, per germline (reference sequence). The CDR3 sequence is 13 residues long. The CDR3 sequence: CASSESFGGTQYF. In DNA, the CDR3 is TGCGCCAGCAGTGAGTCGTTCGGGGGGACCCAGTACTTC.

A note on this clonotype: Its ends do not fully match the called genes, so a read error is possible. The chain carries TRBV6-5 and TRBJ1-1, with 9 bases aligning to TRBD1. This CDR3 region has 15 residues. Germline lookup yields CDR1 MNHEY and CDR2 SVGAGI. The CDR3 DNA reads TGTGCCAGCAGTGACTGGACAGGGGTGAACACTGAAGCTTTATTT. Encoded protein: CASSDWTGVNTEALF.

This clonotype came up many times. CDR3 coding DNA: TGTGCCAGCAGCTTACTGACACTCGTTTACACAGATACGCAGTATTTT. It is translated as CASSLLTLVYTDTQYF. The V gene is TRBV7-9, the J gene TRBJ2-3; D gene uncertain. V was shortened by 2 bases and J by 2 bases, with 14 bases between the two germline ends. This CDR3 is built from 16 residues. Germline assignment: CDR1 SEHNR and CDR2 FQNEAQ (reference sequence).

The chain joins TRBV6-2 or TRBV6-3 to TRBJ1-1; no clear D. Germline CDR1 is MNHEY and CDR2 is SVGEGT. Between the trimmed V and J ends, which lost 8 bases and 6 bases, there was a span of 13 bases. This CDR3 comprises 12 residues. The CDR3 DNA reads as TGTGCCAGCGAAGGGTTAAGCTCTGAAGCTTTCTTT. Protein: CASEGLSSEAFF.

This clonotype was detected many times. The CDR3 nucleotides are TGTGCCAGCAGCTTAATAGGGCTGGATGGAGAGACCCAGTACTTC. It is translated as CASSLIGLDGETQYF. The chain uses TRBV7-3 and TRBJ2-5; D gene uncertain. Trimming removed 1 base from V and 4 bases from J, with 13 bases in between. Germline V gene sequence: CDR1 SGHTA, CDR2 FQGTGA. The CDR3 totals 15 residues.

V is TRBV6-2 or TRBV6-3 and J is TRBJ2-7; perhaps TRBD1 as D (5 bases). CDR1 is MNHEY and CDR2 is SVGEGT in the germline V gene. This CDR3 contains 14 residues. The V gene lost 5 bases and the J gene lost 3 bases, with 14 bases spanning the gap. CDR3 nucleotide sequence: TGTGCCAGCAGTCCTGCCCTGGGGCTCTACGAGCAGTACGTC. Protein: CASSPALGLYEQYV.

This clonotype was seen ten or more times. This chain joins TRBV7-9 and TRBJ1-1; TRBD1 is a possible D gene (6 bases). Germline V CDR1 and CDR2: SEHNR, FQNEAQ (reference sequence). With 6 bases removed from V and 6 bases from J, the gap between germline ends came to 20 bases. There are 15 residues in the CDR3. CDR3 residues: CASSLRGGRSSEAFF. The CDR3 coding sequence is TGTGCCAGCAGTCTAAGGGGGGGAAGGAGCTCTGAAGCTTTCTTT. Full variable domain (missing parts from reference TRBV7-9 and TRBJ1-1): DTGVSQNPRHKITKRGQNVTFRCDPISEHNRLYWYRQTLGQGPEFLTYFQNEAQLEKSRLLSDRFSAERPKGSFSTLEIQRTEQGDSAMYLCASSLRGGRSSEAFFGQGTRLTVV.

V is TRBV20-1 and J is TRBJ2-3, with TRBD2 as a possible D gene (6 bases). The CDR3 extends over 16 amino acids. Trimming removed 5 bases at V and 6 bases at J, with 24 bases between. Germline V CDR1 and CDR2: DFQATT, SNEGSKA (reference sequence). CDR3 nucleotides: TGCAGTGCTCGCGGGGCATCCGGGAACACGGCCGATACGCAGTATTTT. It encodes CSARGASGNTADTQYF.

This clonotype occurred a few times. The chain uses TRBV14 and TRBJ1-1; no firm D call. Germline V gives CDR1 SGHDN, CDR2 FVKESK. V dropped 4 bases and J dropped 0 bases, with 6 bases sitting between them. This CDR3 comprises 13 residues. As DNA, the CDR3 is TGTGCCAGCAGCCCAAGAATGAACACTGAAGCTTTCTTT. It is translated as CASSPRMNTEAFF.

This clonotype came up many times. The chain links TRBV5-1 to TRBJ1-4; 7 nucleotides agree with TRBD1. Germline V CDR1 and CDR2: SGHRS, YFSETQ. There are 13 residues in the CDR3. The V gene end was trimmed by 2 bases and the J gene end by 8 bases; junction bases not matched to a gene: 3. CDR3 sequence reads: CASSFQGEEKLFF. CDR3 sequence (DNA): TGCGCCAGCAGCTTCCAGGGGGAGGAAAAACTGTTTTTT. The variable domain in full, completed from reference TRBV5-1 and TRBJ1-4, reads KAGVTQTPRYLIKTRGQQVTLSCSPISGHRSVSWYQQTPGQGLQFLFEYFSETQRNKGNFPGRFSGRQFSNSRSEMNVSTLELGDSALYLCASSFQGEEKLFFGSGTQLSVL.

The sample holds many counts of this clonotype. In nucleotides, the CDR3 is TGTGCCAGCAGTGCCCGACTTGGAGCTAACTATGGCTACACCTTC. The encoded protein is CASSARLGANYGYTF. V and J are TRBV6-1 and TRBJ1-2; D not resolved. Between the trimmed V and J ends, which lost 4 bases and 0 bases, there was a span of 12 bases. Germline V gives CDR1 MNHNS, CDR2 SASEGT. The CDR3 consists of 15 residues.

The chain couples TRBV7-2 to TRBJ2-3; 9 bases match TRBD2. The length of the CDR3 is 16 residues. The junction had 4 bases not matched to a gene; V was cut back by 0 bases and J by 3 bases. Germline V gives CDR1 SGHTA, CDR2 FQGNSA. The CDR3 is CASSLAALAGTDTQYF. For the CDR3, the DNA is TGTGCCAGCAGCTTAGCGGCGCTAGCGGGAACAGATACGCAGTATTTT.

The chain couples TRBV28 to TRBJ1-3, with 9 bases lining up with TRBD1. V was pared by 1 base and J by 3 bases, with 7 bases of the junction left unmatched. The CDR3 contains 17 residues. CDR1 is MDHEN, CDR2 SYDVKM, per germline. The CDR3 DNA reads TGTGCCAGCAGTTTATCCCGGGACAGGGTTATTGGAAACACCATATATTTT. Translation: CASSLSRDRVIGNTIYF.

The CDR3 loop is CASSHLSRAGVFGNTIYF. The CDR3, as DNA: TGTGCCAGCAGCCATCTATCCAGGGCCGGCGTATTTGGAAACACCATATATTTT. The rearrangement joins TRBV3-1 to TRBJ1-3; D is possibly TRBD1 (5 bases). V gave up 3 bases and J gave up 3 bases, with 21 bases separating them. CDR1 is LGHDT and CDR2 is YNNKEL in the germline V gene (reference sequence). This CDR3 has 18 residues.

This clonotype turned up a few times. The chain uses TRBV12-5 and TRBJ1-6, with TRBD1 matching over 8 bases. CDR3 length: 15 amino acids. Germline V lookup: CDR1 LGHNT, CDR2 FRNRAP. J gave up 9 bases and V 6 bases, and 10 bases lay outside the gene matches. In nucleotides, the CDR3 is TGTGCTAGTGGCTTTCAGGGGGCGCGGGGTTCACCCCTCCACTTT. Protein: CASGFQGARGSPLHF.

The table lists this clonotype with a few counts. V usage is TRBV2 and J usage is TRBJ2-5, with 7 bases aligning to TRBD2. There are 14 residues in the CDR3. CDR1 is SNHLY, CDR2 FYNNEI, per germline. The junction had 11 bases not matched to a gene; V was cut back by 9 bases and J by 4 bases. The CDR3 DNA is TGTGCCAGGTCGGGCCCCGGCGGGGGAGAGACCCAGTACTTC. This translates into CARSGPGGGETQYF.

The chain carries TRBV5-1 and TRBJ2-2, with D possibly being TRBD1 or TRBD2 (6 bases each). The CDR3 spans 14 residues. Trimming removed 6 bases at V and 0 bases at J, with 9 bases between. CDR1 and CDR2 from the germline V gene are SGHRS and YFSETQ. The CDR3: CASIGGPNTGELFF. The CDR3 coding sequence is TGCGCCAGCATCGGGGGCCCGAACACCGGGGAGCTGTTTTTT.

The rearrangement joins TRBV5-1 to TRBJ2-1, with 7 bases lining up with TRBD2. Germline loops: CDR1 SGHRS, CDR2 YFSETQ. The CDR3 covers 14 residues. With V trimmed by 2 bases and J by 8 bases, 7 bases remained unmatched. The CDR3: CASSFRLAAHEQFF. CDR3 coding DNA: TGCGCCAGCAGCTTCCGGCTAGCGGCCCATGAGCAGTTCTTC. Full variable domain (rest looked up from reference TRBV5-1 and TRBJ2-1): KAGVTQTPRYLIKTRGQQVTLSCSPISGHRSVSWYQQTPGQGLQFLFEYFSETQRNKGNFPGRFSGRQFSNSRSEMNVSTLELGDSALYLCASSFRLAAHEQFFGPGTRLTVL.

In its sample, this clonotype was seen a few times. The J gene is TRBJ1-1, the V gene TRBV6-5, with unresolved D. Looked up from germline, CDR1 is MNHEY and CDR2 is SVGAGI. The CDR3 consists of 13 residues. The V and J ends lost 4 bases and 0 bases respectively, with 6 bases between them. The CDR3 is CASSWYVNTEAFF. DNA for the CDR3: TGTGCCAGCAGTTGGTACGTGAACACTGAAGCTTTCTTT.